These T cell receptor beta chains were read from a single sample in a study of breast tumors, draining lymph nodes, adjacent tissues. TCRdb reprocessed the multiplex PCR reads with MiXCR, giving one entry per CDR3 protein. The table lists some 120,000 distinct CDR3 sequences, 21% of them singletons. Sequencing was done on a sample of axillary lymph node tissue. The receptors were gathered from a female donor with breast cancer. Some clones in this sample may be carry-over from other donors' samples. Each CDR3 is given with its conserved first and last residue. D genes are given only for firm matches. Size is stated for part of the rows, as once, few or many counts, or as a class when the clone is expanded.

NA TRBJ1-2 many TRBV7-9 TGTGCCAGCAGCCCTGAACTGCACGGCTACACCTTC CASSPELHGYTF
NA TRBJ2-3 many TRBV20-1 TGCAGTGCTGGCAGCACAGATACGCAGTATTTT CSAGSTDTQYF
TRBD2 TRBJ2-6 many TRBV6-6 TGTGCCAGCAGTTACAGTGGGGGGGTCAACTCTGGGGCCAACGTCCTGACTTTC CASSYSGGVNSGANVLTF
NA TRBJ1-2 many TRBV13 TGTGCCAGCAGCTTAGGGACCGGTGGCTACACCTTC CASSLGTGGYTF
NA TRBJ1-1 NA TRBV9 TGTGCCAGCTCCGGGACGGGGGACACTGAAGCTTTCTTT CASSGTGDTEAFF
TRBD1 TRBJ1-4 many TRBV15 TGTGCCACCAGCAGAGATTACAGGGGTGATGAAAAACTGTTTTTT CATSRDYRGDEKLFF
NA TRBJ1-2 NA TRBV28 TGTGCCAGCAGTCGCCCAGGGGATGTTGACTATGGCTACACCTTC CASSRPGDVDYGYTF
NA TRBJ2-7 many TRBV12-3/TRBV12-4 TGTGCCAGCAGTGCGGACAGTTTCGGCGAGCAGTACTTC CASSADSFGEQYF
NA TRBJ1-5 NA TRBV2 TGTGCCAGCAGGGAGTCTCCAATTCAGCCCCAGCATTTT CASRESPIQPQHF
TRBD1 TRBJ2-3 many TRBV6-5 TGTGCCAGCAGTTACCGTGGGACAGACTCTAGCACAGATACGCAGTATTTT CASSYRGTDSSTDTQYF
NA TRBJ2-3 many TRBV20-1 TGCAGTGCTAGAAGGAGACGGGGCACAGATACGCAGTATTTT CSARRRRGTDTQYF
NA TRBJ2-3 many TRBV10-2 TGCGCCACCAAGACTCCGACGATCACAGATACGCAGTATTTT CATKTPTITDTQYF
TRBD1 TRBJ2-5 many TRBV2 TGTGCCAGCAGCGTACAGGGGGCTGGACAAGAGACCCAGTACTTC CASSVQGAGQETQYF
TRBD1 TRBJ2-5 many TRBV9 TGTGCCAGCAGCGCAGGGACAGGGCCCACCGAGACCCAGTACTTC CASSAGTGPTETQYF
NA TRBJ1-2 few TRBV27 TGTGCCAGCAGTGAGGGAGGGGGTTTTGGCTACACCTTC CASSEGGGFGYTF
NA TRBJ2-2 many TRBV7-9 TGTGCCAGCAGCGGAGTAGACACCGGGGAGCTGTTTTTT CASSGVDTGELFF
NA TRBJ2-6 many TRBV9 TGTGCCAGCAGCGTAAGAAACTCTGGGGCCAACGTCCTGACTTTC CASSVRNSGANVLTF
NA TRBJ2-6 few TRBV18 TGTGCCAGCTCACCACGGGTCCTTCTCTCTGGGGCCAACGTCCTGACTTTC CASSPRVLLSGANVLTF
TRBD1 TRBJ2-7 many TRBV5-4 TGTGCCAGCAGCACGTCTTCCGGGACAGGCTACGAGCAGTACTTC CASSTSSGTGYEQYF
NA TRBJ1-2 many TRBV5-1 TGCGCCAGCAGCCCGGGGGGGGGGCTCCTGCATGGCTACACCTTC CASSPGGGLLHGYTF
NA TRBJ2-5 many TRBV19 TGTGCCAGCCAAGAGGTAGCCGGAGCGTGGGAGACCCAGTACTTC CASQEVAGAWETQYF
NA TRBJ2-7 many TRBV14 TGTGCCAGCAGCCCAGGACGGGGGAAGGGGATTTTGGACGAGCAGTACTTC CASSPGRGKGILDEQYF
NA TRBJ2-6 NA TRBV27 TGTGCCAGCAGAAACGGACAGCCTGGGGCCAACGTCCTGACTTTC CASRNGQPGANVLTF
NA TRBJ2-7 many TRBV20-1 TGCAGTGCTAGAGGCTGGGGACTCACCTACGAGCAGTACTTC CSARGWGLTYEQYF
TRBD1 TRBJ2-7 few TRBV28 TGTGCCAGCAGTTCACACGGGACAGGGGATGAGCAGTACTTC CASSSHGTGDEQYF
NA TRBJ2-3 few TRBV6-1 TGTGCCAGCGGATATCAGGTCGTAGATACGCAGTATTTT CASGYQVVDTQYF
TRBD1 TRBJ2-5 many TRBV20-1 TGCAGTGCTAGATCCCTGGACAGGGTACCCGCAGAGACCCAGTACTTC CSARSLDRVPAETQYF
NA TRBJ1-3 many TRBV19 TGTGCCAGTACCCAGACAGACTCTGGAAACACCATATATTTT CASTQTDSGNTIYF
NA TRBJ2-1 many TRBV7-2 TGTGCCAGCAGCTTGGTAGGTGAGCAGTTCTTC CASSLVGEQFF
TRBD1 TRBJ1-3 many TRBV15 TGTGCCACCACACAACCGGGACAGGGTTTGGGAAACACCATATATTTT CATTQPGQGLGNTIYF